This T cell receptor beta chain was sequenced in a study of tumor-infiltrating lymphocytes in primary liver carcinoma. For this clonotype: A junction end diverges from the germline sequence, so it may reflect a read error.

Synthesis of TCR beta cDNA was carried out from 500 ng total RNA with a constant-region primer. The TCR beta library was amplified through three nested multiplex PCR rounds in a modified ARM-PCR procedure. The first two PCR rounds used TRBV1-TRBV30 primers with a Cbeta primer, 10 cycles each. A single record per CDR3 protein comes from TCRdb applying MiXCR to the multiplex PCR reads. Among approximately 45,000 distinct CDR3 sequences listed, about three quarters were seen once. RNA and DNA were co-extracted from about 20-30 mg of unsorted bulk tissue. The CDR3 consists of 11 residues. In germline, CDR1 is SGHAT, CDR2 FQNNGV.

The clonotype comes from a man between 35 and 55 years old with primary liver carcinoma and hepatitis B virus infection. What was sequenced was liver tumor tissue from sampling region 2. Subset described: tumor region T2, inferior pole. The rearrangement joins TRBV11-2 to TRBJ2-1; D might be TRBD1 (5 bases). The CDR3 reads CASSLDSELFF. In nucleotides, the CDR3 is TGTGCCAGCAGCCTTGACAGTGAGCTGTTCTTC.